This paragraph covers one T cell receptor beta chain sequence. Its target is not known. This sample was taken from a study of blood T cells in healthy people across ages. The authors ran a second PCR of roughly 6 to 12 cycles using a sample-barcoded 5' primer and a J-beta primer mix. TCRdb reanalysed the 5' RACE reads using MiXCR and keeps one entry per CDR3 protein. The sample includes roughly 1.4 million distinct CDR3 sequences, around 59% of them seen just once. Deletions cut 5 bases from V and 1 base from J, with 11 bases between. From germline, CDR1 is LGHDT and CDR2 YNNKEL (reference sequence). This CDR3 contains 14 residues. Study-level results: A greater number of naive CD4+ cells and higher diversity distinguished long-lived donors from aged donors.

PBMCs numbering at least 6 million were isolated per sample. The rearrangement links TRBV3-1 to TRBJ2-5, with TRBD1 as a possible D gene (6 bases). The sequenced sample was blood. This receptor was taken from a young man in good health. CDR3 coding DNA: TGTGCCAGCAGCTGGGGACAATTCCAAGAGACCCAGTACTTC. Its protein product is CASSWGQFQETQYF.